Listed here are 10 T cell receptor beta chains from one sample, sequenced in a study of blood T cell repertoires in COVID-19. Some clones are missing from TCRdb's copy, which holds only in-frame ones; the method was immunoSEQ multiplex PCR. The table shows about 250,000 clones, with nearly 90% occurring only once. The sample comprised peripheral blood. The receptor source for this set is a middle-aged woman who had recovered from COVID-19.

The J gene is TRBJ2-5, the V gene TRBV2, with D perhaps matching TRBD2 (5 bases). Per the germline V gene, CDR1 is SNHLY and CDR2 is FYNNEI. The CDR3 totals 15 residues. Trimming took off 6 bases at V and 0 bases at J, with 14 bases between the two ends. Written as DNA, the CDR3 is TGTGCCAGCAGGGAGGTGATAATGTACCAAGAGACCCAGTACTTC. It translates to CASREVIMYQETQYF.

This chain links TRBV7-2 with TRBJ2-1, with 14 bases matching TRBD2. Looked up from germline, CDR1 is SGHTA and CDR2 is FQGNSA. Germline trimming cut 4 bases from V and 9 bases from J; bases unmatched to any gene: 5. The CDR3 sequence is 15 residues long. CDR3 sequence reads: CASSSGLAGGSEQFF. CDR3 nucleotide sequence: TGTGCCAGCAGCTCAGGACTAGCGGGAGGTAGTGAGCAGTTCTTC.

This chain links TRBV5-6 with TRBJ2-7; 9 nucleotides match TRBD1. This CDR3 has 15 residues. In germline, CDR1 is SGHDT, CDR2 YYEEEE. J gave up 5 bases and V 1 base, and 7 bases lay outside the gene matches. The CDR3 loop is CASSLMGQGINEQYF. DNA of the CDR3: TGTGCCAGCAGCTTGATGGGACAGGGAATCAACGAGCAGTACTTC. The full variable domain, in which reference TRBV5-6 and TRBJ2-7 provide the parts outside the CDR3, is DAGVTQSPTHLIKTRGQQVTLRCSPKSGHDTVSWYQQALGQGPQFIFQYYEEEERQRGNFPDRFSGHQFPNYSSELNVNALLLGDSALYLCASSLMGQGINEQYFGPGTRLTVT.

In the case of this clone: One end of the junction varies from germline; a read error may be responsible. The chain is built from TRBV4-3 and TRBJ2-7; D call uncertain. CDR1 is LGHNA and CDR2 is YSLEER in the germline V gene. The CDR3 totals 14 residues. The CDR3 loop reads CASSQDLLLVQQVF. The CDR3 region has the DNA TGCGCCAGCAGCCAAGATCTGTTATTGGTACAGCAGGTCTTC.

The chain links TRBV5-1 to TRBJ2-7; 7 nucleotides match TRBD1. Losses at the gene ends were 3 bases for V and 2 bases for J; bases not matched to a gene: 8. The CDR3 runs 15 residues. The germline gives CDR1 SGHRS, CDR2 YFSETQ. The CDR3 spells CASSSGQPLPYEQYF. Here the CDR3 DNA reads TGCGCCAGCAGCTCGGGACAGCCACTCCCCTACGAGCAGTACTTC.

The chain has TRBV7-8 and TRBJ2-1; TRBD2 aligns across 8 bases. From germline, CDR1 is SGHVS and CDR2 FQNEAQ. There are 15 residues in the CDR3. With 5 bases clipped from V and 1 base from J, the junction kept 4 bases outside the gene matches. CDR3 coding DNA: TGTGCCAGCAGCCCCGGGAGGGAGTCCTACAATGAGCAGTTCTTC. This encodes CASSPGRESYNEQFF.

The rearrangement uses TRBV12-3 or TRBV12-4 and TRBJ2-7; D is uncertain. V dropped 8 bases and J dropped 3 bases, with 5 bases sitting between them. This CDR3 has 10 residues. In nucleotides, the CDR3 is TGTGCCAGCCAATTCTACGAGCAGTACTTC. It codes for CASQFYEQYF.

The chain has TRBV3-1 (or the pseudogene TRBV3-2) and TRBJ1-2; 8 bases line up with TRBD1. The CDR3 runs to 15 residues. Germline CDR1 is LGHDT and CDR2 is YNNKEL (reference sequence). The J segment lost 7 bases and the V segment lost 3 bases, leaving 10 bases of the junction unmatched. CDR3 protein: CASSQDPDRARGYTF. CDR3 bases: TGTGCCAGCAGCCAGGACCCGGACAGGGCTCGTGGCTACACCTTC.

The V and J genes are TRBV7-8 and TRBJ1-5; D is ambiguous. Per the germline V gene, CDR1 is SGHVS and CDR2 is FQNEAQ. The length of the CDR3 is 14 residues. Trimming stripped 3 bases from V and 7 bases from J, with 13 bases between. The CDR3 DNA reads TGTGCCAGCAGCTTTTCTTTGGCCCCCCAGCCCCAGCATTTT. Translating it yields CASSFSLAPQPQHF.

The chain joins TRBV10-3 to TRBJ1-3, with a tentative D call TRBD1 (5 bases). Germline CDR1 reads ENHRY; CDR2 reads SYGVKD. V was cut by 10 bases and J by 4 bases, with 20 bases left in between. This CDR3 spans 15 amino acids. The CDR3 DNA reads TGTGCCAGCGCCCGGGACTCAGGCTGGGGAAACACCATATATTTT. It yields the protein CASARDSGWGNTIYF.